This TCR beta chain was retrieved from a study of cytomegalovirus exposure and HLA in healthy donors. The study's findings and limits: It was confirmed in vitro that a few of the CMV-associated chains were specific for CMV antigens.

Turning to this clone: The target antigen is unknown.

PCR primers comprised 60 Vbeta and 13 Jbeta primers. Sequenced by immunoSEQ multiplex PCR; TCRdb stores in-frame clones only, minus some. The sample yields 120,000 or so clones, roughly 80% seen once. Looked up from germline, CDR1 is GTSNPN and CDR2 is SVGIG (reference sequence). This CDR3 contains 14 residues. Trimming stripped 1 base from V and 0 bases from J, with 9 bases between. The chain joins TRBV30 to TRBJ1-1; D gene unclear. This TCR derives from a young man in good health and CMV-seropositive. Sequencing was performed on PBMCs. Here the CDR3 reads CAWSGQLVNTEAFF. The CDR3, as DNA: TGTGCCTGGAGTGGCCAACTGGTGAACACTGAAGCTTTCTTT.